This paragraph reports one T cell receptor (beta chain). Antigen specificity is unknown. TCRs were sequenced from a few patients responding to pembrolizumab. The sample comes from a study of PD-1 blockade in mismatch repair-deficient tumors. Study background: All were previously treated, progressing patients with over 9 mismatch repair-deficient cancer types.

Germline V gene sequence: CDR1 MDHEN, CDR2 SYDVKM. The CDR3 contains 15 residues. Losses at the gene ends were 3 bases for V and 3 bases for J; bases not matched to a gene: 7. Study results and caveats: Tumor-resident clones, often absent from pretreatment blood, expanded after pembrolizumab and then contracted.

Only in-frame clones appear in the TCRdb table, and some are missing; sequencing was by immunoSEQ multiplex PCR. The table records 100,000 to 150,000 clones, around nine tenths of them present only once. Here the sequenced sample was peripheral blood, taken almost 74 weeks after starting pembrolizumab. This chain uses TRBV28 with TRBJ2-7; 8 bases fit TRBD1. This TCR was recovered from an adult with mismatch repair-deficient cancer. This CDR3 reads CASSFSQGAGYEQYF. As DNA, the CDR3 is TGTGCCAGCAGTTTTTCGCAGGGGGCCGGCTACGAGCAGTACTTC.